Each of the 9 T cell receptor beta chains below was sequenced from the same sample in a study of beta chain features in type 1 diabetes (dated by TCRdb to the late 2010s). Summary of the overall study and its limitations: In all four CD4+ subsets, TCRB CDR3 length was moderately but significantly shorter in type 1 diabetes patients.

The library was built by means of the immunoSEQ multiplex PCR assay. The High Capacity cDNA Reverse Transcription Kit was used to reverse transcribe all of the isolated RNA, meaning that expressed TCRB transcripts were what got sequenced. As stored in TCRdb, this immuneACCESS dataset retains in-frame rearrangements with V and J assigned. A fraction of the clones does not appear; measured against another copy, unresolved V genes explain less than half of the discrepancy, and the remainder lacks a known reason. This sample comprises around 710,000 clones, roughly 12% of them detected only once. 0.095% to 0.15% of the sample is taken by the ten largest. Their cognate antigens are unknown. The material sequenced was naive CD4+ T cells from blood. Taken with the paper, the label for cell subset or site translates to: true naive CD4+ T cells. These receptors were obtained from a man aged 25-45 years with type 1 diabetes.

V gene TRBV5-1 combines with J gene TRBJ2-3; 8 positions agree with TRBD1. The CDR3 consists of 16 residues. J was trimmed by 2 bases and V by 3 bases; bases with no gene match: 8. Germline V CDR1 and CDR2: SGHRS, YFSETQ. The CDR3 DNA sequence: TGCGCCAGCAGCTCCCAGGACAGGGCGAACACAGATACGCAGTATTTT. Amino acid sequence: CASSSQDRANTDTQYF.

This clone was counted between two and nine times. The V gene is TRBV6-5, the J gene TRBJ2-4; D assignment may be TRBD1 or TRBD2 (6 bases each). V lost 0 bases to trimming and J lost 5 bases, with 14 bases between them. The germline V gene has CDR1 MNHEY and CDR2 SVGAGI. The CDR3 sequence is 16 residues long. Here the CDR3 reads CASSYSIRGTENIQYF. The CDR3, as DNA: TGTGCCAGCAGTTACTCAATAAGGGGGACTGAAAACATTCAGTACTTC.

This clone has a handful of counts. CDR3: CASSVGVDYGYTF. DNA for the CDR3: TGTGCCAGCAGCGTAGGTGTTGACTATGGCTACACCTTC. The rearrangement joins TRBV9 to TRBJ1-2; unclear D gene. CDR3 length equals 13 residues. Germline V CDR1 and CDR2: SGDLS, YYNGEE. The germline V and J ends were trimmed by 0 bases and 3 bases, with 6 bases remaining between them.

The chain recombines TRBV6-1 with TRBJ2-3; D is perhaps TRBD1 (6 bases). The CDR3 has 16 residues. V was shortened by 4 bases and J by 0 bases, with 14 bases between the two germline ends. In germline, CDR1 is MNHNS, CDR2 SASEGT. CDR3 coding DNA: TGTGCCAGCAGTGCATTTAGGGACATTAGCACAGATACGCAGTATTTT. It encodes CASSAFRDISTDTQYF.

In its sample, this clone was seen a few times. The chain joins TRBV7-8 to TRBJ1-6; D perhaps matches TRBD1 (5 bases). V lost 5 bases and J 8 bases, leaving 13 bases between the germline ends. Germline loops: CDR1 SGHVS, CDR2 FQNEAQ. The CDR3 is 14 residues long. In nucleotides, the CDR3 is TGTGCCAGCAGCAACCGGGGACGCGATTCACCCCTCCACTTT. Translating gives CASSNRGRDSPLHF. The whole variable domain, remainder taken from reference TRBV7-8 and TRBJ1-6, is GAGVSQSPRYKVAKRGQDVALRCDPISGHVSLFWYQQALGQGPEFLTYFQNEAQLDKSGLPSDRFFAERPEGSVSTLKIQRTQQEDSAVYLCASSNRGRDSPLHFGNGTRLTVT.

This clone was observed a handful of times. The J gene is TRBJ1-6, the V gene TRBV11-1; 10 bases fit TRBD1. V lost 7 bases to trimming and J lost 10 bases; unmatched junction nucleotides: 10. Germline assignment: CDR1 SGHAT and CDR2 FQDESV (reference sequence). The CDR3 totals 15 residues. CDR3 sequence reads: CASTAGQGGDSPLHF. CDR3 bases: TGTGCCAGCACGGCCGGACAGGGGGGGGACTCACCCCTCCACTTT. Looking up the rest from reference TRBV11-1 and TRBJ1-6 gives the full variable domain: EAEVAQSPRYKITEKSQAVAFWCDPISGHATLYWYRQILGQGPELLVQFQDESVVDDSQLPKDRFSAERLKGVDSTLKIQPAELGDSAMYLCASTAGQGGDSPLHFGNGTRLTVT.

The rearrangement links TRBV5-6 to TRBJ1-5; 8 bases agree with TRBD1. The J segment lost 15 bases and the V segment lost 1 base, leaving 15 bases of the junction unmatched. The CDR3 is 15 amino acids. Germline V gene data show CDR1 as SGHDT and CDR2 as YYEEEE. CDR3 bases: TGTGCCAGCAGCTTGAAGGACAGGGAGGAATGGACACGGCATTTT. Residues: CASSLKDREEWTRHF. Filled out from reference TRBV5-6 and TRBJ1-5, the complete variable domain reads DAGVTQSPTHLIKTRGQQVTLRCSPKSGHDTVSWYQQALGQGPQFIFQYYEEEERQRGNFPDRFSGHQFPNYSSELNVNALLLGDSALYLCASSLKDREEWTRHFGDGTRLSIL.

This clone was found a few times. The chain is built from TRBV7-9 and TRBJ1-5; D not certain. This CDR3 is built from 12 residues. The germline gives CDR1 SEHNR, CDR2 FQNEAQ (reference sequence). With 5 bases removed from V and 7 bases from J, the gap between germline ends came to 9 bases. This CDR3 is CASSLTGQPQHF. The DNA for the CDR3 is TGTGCCAGCAGCCTAACGGGGCAGCCCCAGCATTTT.

This clone occurred once. This chain joins TRBV9 and TRBJ2-7, with 8 bases aligning to TRBD2. J lost 3 bases, V lost 0 bases, and 8 bases had no gene match. The V gene's germline CDR1 is SGDLS and CDR2 YYNGEE. The CDR3 loop spans 16 amino acids. The CDR3 DNA is TGTGCCAGCAGCGTAGGGCGGGTAGCGGGGCTCTACGAGCAGTACTTC. Translated: CASSVGRVAGLYEQYF. Based on the CDR3 plus reference TRBV9 and TRBJ2-7, the full variable domain is DSGVTQTPKHLITATGQRVTLRCSPRSGDLSVYWYQQSLDQGLQFLIQYYNGEERAKGNILERFSAQQFPDLHSELNLSSLELGDSALYFCASSVGRVAGLYEQYFGPGTRLTVT.